This TCR beta chain was obtained from a study of control samples from healthy donors and cancer patients. TCRdb's table, derived via immunoSEQ multiplex PCR, lists solely in-frame clones and lacks some. The sample contains some 120,000 clones, over 85% of which appear only once. The V end lost 3 bases, the J end lost 1 base, and 16 bases lay between the germline ends. The CDR3 has 17 residues. Germline V lookup: CDR1 LGHNA, CDR2 YSLEER. Source material: blood. The genes are TRBV4-3 and TRBJ1-3; D is unresolved. This receptor was identified in a man younger than 45 in good health. CDR3 bases: TGCGCCAGCAGCCACAGACACGATCTTATTTCTGGAAACACCATATATTTT. It specifies CASSHRHDLISGNTIYF.